This is a list of T cell receptor beta chains from one sample in a study of T cells in Graves' hyperthyroidism and ophthalmopathy. TCRdb re-called the multiplex PCR reads with MiXCR, one entry per CDR3 protein. The data contain around 520,000 distinct CDR3 sequences, 13% to 15% of them singletons. The sample was blood. The source of these receptors is a woman in her late teens or twenties with Graves' hyperthyroidism. Both conserved end residues are part of each CDR3. A D gene is named only where the DNA matches it firmly. Expanded clones are given a class, and other clones once, few, many or no size at all.

J	size	V	D	DNA	CDR3
TRBJ1-2	few	TRBV6-4	TRBD1	TGTGCCAGCAGCGACCCGGGACAGGTGAACTATGGCTACACCTTC	CASSDPGQVNYGYTF
TRBJ2-1	-	TRBV5-6	-	TGTGCCAGCAGCTTGGTGGGAGGGGGCGGGTTGCTCTTCAATGAGCAGTTCTTC	CASSLVGGGGLLFNEQFF
TRBJ2-5	many	TRBV2	-	TGTGCCAGCAGTGAGAGGTCAGGAATCCAAGAGACCCAGTACTTC	CASSERSGIQETQYF
TRBJ1-4	few	TRBV18	-	TGTGCCAGCTCACTTACCACGTCAACTAATGAAAAACTGTTTTTT	CASSLTTSTNEKLFF
TRBJ1-4	-	TRBV19	TRBD1	TGTGCCAGTAGACGGAGGTCCGGGACAGATAATGAAAAACTGTTTTTT	CASRRRSGTDNEKLFF
TRBJ2-1	many	TRBV6-1	TRBD1	TGTGCCAGCAGTGATGGGACAGCCAATTCCTACAATGAGCAGTTCTTC	CASSDGTANSYNEQFF
TRBJ1-2	-	TRBV7-8	-	TGTGCCAGCAGCGATGGACAAGCCCTTTATGGCTACACCTTC	CASSDGQALYGYTF
TRBJ2-1	-	TRBV5-8	TRBD2	TGTGCCAGCAGCTTGTTTAGCGGGAGGGCCCGCCACTACAATGAGCAGTTCTTC	CASSLFSGRARHYNEQFF
TRBJ2-5	few	TRBV6-9	-	TGTGCCAGCAGTTCAGGGGCTACACCATACTTGCAGGAGACCCAGTACTTC	CASSSGATPYLQETQYF
TRBJ2-5	few	TRBV5-8	-	TGTGCCAGCAGTCCTATGGCGTCCCGGGAGACCCAGTACTTC	CASSPMASRETQYF
TRBJ1-1	few	TRBV24-1	-	TGTGCCACCCCGGATAAGAACACTGAAGCTTTCTTT	CATPDKNTEAFF
TRBJ1-5	many	TRBV5-8	TRBD1	TGTGCCAGCAGCCAGGGACAGGGCAACAATCAGCCCCAGCATTTT	CASSQGQGNNQPQHF